Each of the 25 T cell receptor beta chains below was sequenced from the same sample in a study of Graves' ophthalmopathy and Graves' hyperthyroidism. Amplification targeted the TCR beta CDR3 regions, with RNA transcripts as the source material. An initial RT-PCR round employing HTBI primers preceded a second-round multiplex PCR. Using its own MiXCR run on the multiplex PCR reads, TCRdb lists one record per CDR3 protein. The sample lists about half a million distinct CDR3 sequences; around 14% were seen once. The sequencing sample was made of blood. All receptors come from a woman in her 30s with Graves' ophthalmopathy.

This clonotype was recorded many times. This chain links TRBV11-2 with TRBJ2-5, with 7 bases identical to TRBD1. V dropped 4 bases and J dropped 5; count of bases not matched to a gene: 4. CDR1 is SGHAT and CDR2 is FQNNGV in the germline V gene. This CDR3 contains 13 residues. The CDR3 coding sequence is TGTGCCAGCAGCTCCACAGGGGACGAGACCCAGTACTTC. It is translated as CASSSTGDETQYF. Together with reference TRBV11-2 and TRBJ2-5, the CDR3 gives the full variable domain: EAGVAQSPRYKIIEKRQSVAFWCNPISGHATLYWYQQILGQGPKLLIQFQNNGVVDDSQLPKDRFSAERLKGVDSTLKIQPAKLEDSAVYLCASSSTGDETQYFGPGTRLLVL.

Many counts were recorded for this clonotype. The chain carries TRBV5-1 and TRBJ1-2, with 8 bases lining up with TRBD1. CDR3 length: 14 amino acids. The V and J ends lost 4 bases and 4 bases, in that order; junction bases with no gene match: 6. In germline, CDR1 is SGHRS, CDR2 YFSETQ. The CDR3 DNA is TGCGCCAGCAGCGAGGACAGGGTCGTCTATGGCTACACCTTC. Residues: CASSEDRVVYGYTF.

This clonotype showed up many times. The rearrangement links TRBV6-5 to TRBJ1-3; D ambiguous. Germline V gene lookup returns CDR1 MNHEY and CDR2 SVGAGI. V lost 0 bases and J lost 0, with 12 bases in between. The CDR3 runs 17 residues. For the CDR3, the DNA is TGTGCCAGCAGTTACTCGAGGGATCCCCTCTCTGGAAACACCATATATTTT. The encoded protein is CASSYSRDPLSGNTIYF.

This clonotype was seen ten or more times. V is TRBV6-4 and J is TRBJ1-5; D possibly corresponds to TRBD1 (5 bases). The V and J ends lost 7 bases and 3 bases respectively, with 22 bases between them. The CDR3 is made up of 17 amino acids. Looked up from germline, CDR1 is MRHNA and CDR2 is SNTAGT. Here the CDR3 DNA reads TGTGCCAGCACCGCGGAGGGGTTCGCATTGGTCAATCAGCCCCAGCATTTT. It codes for CASTAEGFALVNQPQHF.

This clonotype was counted ten times or more. This chain links TRBV12-3 or TRBV12-4 with TRBJ1-1, with D tentatively TRBD1 (5 bases). The length of the CDR3 is 16 residues. V was clipped by 0 bases and J by 6 bases, with 17 bases between them. CDR3 sequence reads: CASSLAGRKQGAEAFF. CDR3 in DNA: TGTGCCAGCAGTTTAGCGGGACGGAAACAAGGCGCTGAAGCTTTCTTT.

This clonotype was detected ten times or more. The chain carries TRBV5-1 and TRBJ1-1; the match to TRBD1 covers 11 bases. The CDR3 is 15 residues long. Trimming cost V 3 bases and J 6 bases; bases outside gene matches: 7. Germline CDR1 SGHRS, CDR2 YFSETQ. CDR3 DNA sequence: TGCGCCAGCAGCTCCGGGACAGGGGGATTCCCTGAAGCTTTCTTT. Its translation is CASSSGTGGFPEAFF.

The gene calls are TRBV4-1 and TRBJ2-5; possible D gene TRBD2, 6 bases. The CDR3 consists of 16 residues. Germline V lookup: CDR1 MGHRA, CDR2 YSYEKL. The V end was cut by 0 bases, the J end by 0 bases, with 11 bases between. The CDR3 here is CASSQDRSGYQETQYF. CDR3 bases: TGCGCCAGCAGCCAAGATCGTAGCGGCTACCAAGAGACCCAGTACTTC.

The sample holds many counts of this clonotype. The V gene is TRBV6-5, the J gene TRBJ1-1, with D possibly being TRBD1 (6 bases). Per the germline V gene, CDR1 is MNHEY and CDR2 is SVGAGI. The CDR3 length is 14 residues. V was trimmed by 4 bases and J by 1 base, leaving 10 bases between them. This CDR3 is CASSSIQGNTEAFF. The CDR3 bases are TGTGCCAGCAGTTCCATACAGGGGAACACTGAAGCTTTCTTT.

On this clonotype itself: Since a much larger clone is just one base distant, this may be a read error. The CDR3: CVTSSGTAYEQYF. CDR3 nucleotide sequence: TGTGTCACCAGCAGCGGGACAGCTTACGAGCAGTACTTC. The chain links TRBV15 to TRBJ2-7; TRBD1 or TRBD2 may be the D gene (7 bases each). Per germline, CDR1 LNHNV and CDR2 YYDKDF (reference sequence). The CDR3 runs to 13 residues. The full variable domain, completed using reference TRBV15 and TRBJ2-7, is DAMVIQNPRYQVTQFGKPVTLSCSQTLNHNVMYWYQQKSSQAPKLLFHYYDKDFNNEADTPDNFQSRRPNTSFCFLDIRSPGLGDTAMYLCVTSSGTAYEQYFGPGTRLTVT.

This clonotype was seen at least ten times. The rearrangement links TRBV5-6 to TRBJ2-7; D might be TRBD1 or TRBD2, each matching 5 bases. The germline V gene has CDR1 SGHDT and CDR2 YYEEEE. The CDR3 totals 13 residues. Trimming removed 0 bases from V and 7 bases from J, with 11 bases in between. CDR3 sequence: CASSLGGEGEQYF. The CDR3 DNA is TGTGCCAGCAGCTTGGGAGGGGAAGGAGAGCAGTACTTC.

Concerning this clonotype itself: A read error may produce the germline difference seen at one junction end. This chain uses TRBV3-1 with TRBJ2-7; the match to TRBD2 covers 9 bases. In germline, CDR1 is LGHDT, CDR2 YNNKEL (reference sequence). The CDR3 is made up of 15 amino acids. The CDR3 sequence is CASSHLTSGPGEQCF. CDR3 DNA sequence: TGTGCCAGCAGCCATCTAACTAGCGGGCCGGGCGAGCAGTGCTTC.

In its sample, this clonotype was seen many times. The rearrangement uses TRBV7-2 and TRBJ2-5, with 9 bases fitting TRBD1. The germline CDR1 and CDR2 sequences are SGHTA and FQGNSA. The CDR3 is 14 amino acids. V lost 4 bases to trimming and J lost 5 bases; unmatched junction nucleotides: 5. CDR3 DNA sequence: TGTGCCAGCAGCTCGGACAGGGGCCGGGAGACCCAGTACTTC. As protein: CASSSDRGRETQYF.

This clonotype was observed at least ten times. The CDR3 nucleotides are TGCAGTGCTTCGGAGATGGCCAGGGTTCTAGCGGGAGTAAGGCGCCAAGAGACCCAGTACTTC. It yields the protein CSASEMARVLAGVRRQETQYF. The chain has TRBV20-1 and TRBJ2-5; 10 bases align to TRBD2. CDR3 length: 21 amino acids. CDR1 and CDR2 from the germline V gene are DFQATT and SNEGSKA (reference sequence). V lost 5 bases and J lost 1; bases outside the gene matches: 25.

In its sample, this clonotype was seen many times. The V gene is TRBV6-5, the J gene TRBJ1-5; possible D gene TRBD1, 5 bases. The V and J ends lost 2 bases and 7 bases respectively, with 9 bases between them. Per germline, CDR1 MNHEY and CDR2 SVGAGI. The CDR3 has 13 amino acids. Here the CDR3 DNA reads TGTGCCAGCAGTTACACGGGGGAACAGCCCCAGCATTTT. This sequence encodes CASSYTGEQPQHF.

V gene TRBV24-1 combines with J gene TRBJ2-7; 8 bases map to TRBD1. CDR1 and CDR2 from the germline V gene are KGHDR and SFDVKD. This CDR3 has 15 residues. V gave up 4 bases and J gave up 2 bases; unmatched junction bases: 6. CDR3 coding DNA: TGTGCCACCAGTGACCTCGGGACAGGAACCTACGAGCAGTACTTC. It translates to CATSDLGTGTYEQYF.

This clonotype showed up many times. The chain employs TRBV28 and TRBJ2-7; D gene ambiguous. Between the trimmed V and J ends, which lost 2 bases and 5 bases, there was a span of 4 bases. The length of the CDR3 is 11 residues. Germline assignment: CDR1 MDHEN and CDR2 SYDVKM. The DNA for the CDR3 is TGTGCCAGCAGTTTACCAGACGAGCAGTACTTC. It translates to CASSLPDEQYF. Drawing the rest from reference TRBV28 and TRBJ2-7, the complete variable domain is DVKVTQSSRYLVKRTGEKVFLECVQDMDHENMFWYRQDPGLGLRLIYFSYDVKMKEKGDIPEGYSVSREKKERFSLILESASTNQTSMYLCASSLPDEQYFGPGTRLTVT.

The chain links TRBV6-1 to TRBJ1-1; TRBD1 agrees at 7 bases. Looked up from germline, CDR1 is MNHNS and CDR2 is SASEGT. V was clipped by 4 bases and J by 1 base; unmatched bases: 6. The CDR3 consists of 15 residues. Written as DNA, the CDR3 is TGTGCCAGCAGTGTTGAGGGGACAGAGAACACTGAAGCTTTCTTT. As protein: CASSVEGTENTEAFF.

This clonotype was observed many times. J is TRBJ1-2 and V is TRBV6-1; 7 positions match TRBD1. V gave up 4 bases and J gave up 5 bases; unmatched junction bases: 4. CDR1 and CDR2 (germline): MNHNS, SASEGT. The CDR3 has 13 amino acids. CDR3 bases: TGTGCCAGCAGTGCGACAGGGCAATATGGCTACACCTTC. Translated: CASSATGQYGYTF.

The rearrangement links TRBV6-1 to TRBJ1-1, with D perhaps matching TRBD1 (5 bases). The CDR3 extends over 16 amino acids. V was cut by 5 bases and J by 0 bases, with 16 bases left in between. Germline lookup yields CDR1 MNHNS and CDR2 SASEGT. CDR3 DNA: TGTGCCAGCAGTCCGGGGACGACAGCTATGAACACTGAAGCTTTCTTT. Amino acid sequence: CASSPGTTAMNTEAFF.

This chain uses TRBV25-1 with TRBJ1-5; 9 bases are shared with TRBD1. The CDR3 spans 15 residues. Germline V gene data show CDR1 as MGHDK and CDR2 as SYGVNS. After removal of 4 bases from V and 2 bases from J, the junction contained 3 bases not matched to a gene. CDR3 bases: TGTGCCAGCAGTGTGGACAGGGGAGGCAATCAGCCCCAGCATTTT. It codes for CASSVDRGGNQPQHF.

Many counts were recorded for this clonotype. This chain connects TRBV30 to TRBJ1-5, with no clear D. Germline CDR1 reads GTSNPN; CDR2 reads SVGIG (reference sequence). The CDR3 is 12 amino acids. V shed 0 bases and J shed 6 bases, with 6 bases lying between them. CDR3 DNA sequence: TGTGCCTGGAGTGTCGCGAGTCAGCCCCAGCATTTT. Translating it yields CAWSVASQPQHF.

The chain links TRBV6-1 to TRBJ2-2, with D unresolved. Trimming removed 4 bases at V and 8 bases at J, with 11 bases between. The CDR3 is made up of 13 amino acids. Germline V gene data show CDR1 as MNHNS and CDR2 as SASEGT. CDR3 amino acids: CASSATTTGELFF. CDR3 DNA: TGTGCCAGCAGTGCGACCACGACGGGGGAGCTGTTTTTT.

The rearrangement links TRBV7-8 to TRBJ1-1, with D perhaps matching TRBD1 (6 bases). CDR3 length: 15 amino acids. V dropped 5 bases and J dropped 5 bases, with 18 bases sitting between them. Germline loops: CDR1 SGHVS, CDR2 FQNEAQ. The CDR3 DNA sequence: TGTGCCAGCAGCCGAACGCGAACAGGGTATACTGAAGCTTTCTTT. This translates into CASSRTRTGYTEAFF.

The chain carries TRBV28 and TRBJ2-7; TRBD2 agrees at 12 bases. V trimming: 7 bases; J trimming: 4 bases; junction bases outside the gene matches: 8. Germline CDR1 MDHEN, CDR2 SYDVKM. The CDR3 has 15 residues. For the CDR3, the DNA is TGTGCCAGCACACTAGCGGGGGGAGGGGGTTACGAGCAGTACTTC. Amino acid sequence: CASTLAGGGGYEQYF.

The chain is built from TRBV19 and TRBJ1-3, with D uncertain. The CDR3 has 14 amino acids. Trimming stripped 4 bases from V and 2 bases from J, with 9 bases between. CDR1 LNHDA and CDR2 SQIVND come from the germline V gene (reference sequence). The DNA of the CDR3 is TGTGCCAGTAGTACTGACGGCGCTGGAAACACCATATATTTT. Translated: CASSTDGAGNTIYF.